This TCR beta chain was recovered during a study of shared clonotypes between healthy human individuals. Across the whole study: Those who served as donors were a couple of women and three men between the ages of 18 and 49. Overall study results and limits: Clonotype sharing among donors was thought likely to change with sequencing depth. Donor scarcity curtailed the genetic and exposure-history diversity represented herein.

Deep-level running was used for the assay. Using immunoSEQ multiplex PCR, the repertoire was profiled, and TCRdb retains in-frame clones only, with some absent. The repertoire holds roughly 490,000 clones, with approximately 80% as singletons. The germline CDR1 and CDR2 sequences are SQVTM and ANQGSEA. V lost 0 bases to trimming and J lost 8 bases, with 16 bases between them. The length of the CDR3 is 15 residues. A remark on this clone: Its target is unknown.

V gene TRBV29-1 combines with J gene TRBJ1-4, with D tentatively TRBD1 (5 bases). The clonotype comes from a woman in her forties in good health. Some clones in this sample may be carry-over from other donors' samples. Sequenced input: PBMCs. This CDR3 is CSVEDPGGTREKLFF. Here the CDR3 DNA reads TGCAGCGTTGAAGATCCGGGGGGGACTAGGGAAAAACTGTTTTTT.